The TCR beta chain described here comes from a study of cytomegalovirus exposure and HLA in healthy donors. Study background: Early released data comprised around 79 million unique TCRs from HLA-typed donors.

13 Jbeta primers and 60 Vbeta primers were used for the PCR. Here immunoSEQ multiplex PCR was the method, and the copy in TCRdb shows in-frame clones only, minus some. The sample shows about 110,000 clones, around 15% of them seen only once. About this clone itself: The antigen remains undetermined.

General observations from the study: When the data were analyzed later, several of the most significant clusters appeared to be linked to common viral pathogens. Later analysis associated a missense DCLRE1C variant with TCR beta V- and J-gene trimming. A previous analysis found most TCR beta V segments productive roughly 90% or roughly 30% of the time.

This CDR3 region has 14 residues. The V end was cut by 4 bases, the J end by 8 bases, with 16 bases between. Germline V lookup: CDR1 SGHRS, CDR2 YFSETQ. The sample was PBMCs. V gene TRBV5-1 combines with J gene TRBJ2-1, with TRBD1 as a possible D gene (5 bases). The sequence derives from a female donor in good health and CMV-seronegative. CDR3 loop: CASSPGARADEQFF. CDR3 nucleotide sequence: TGCGCCAGCAGCCCTGGGGCCAGGGCCGATGAGCAGTTCTTC.